Here is one T cell receptor (beta chain) with its context. Treatment defined: some 20 received Ad26.COV2.S at low or high dose, single or two shots; 5 received placebo; per-sample allocation not given. Sampling was performed 63 days after the first vaccine or placebo injection. J was trimmed by 4 bases and V by 3 bases; bases with no gene match: 4. This CDR3 has 14 residues. Germline values: CDR1 SGHTA, CDR2 FQGTGA. The source of the sample is a study of Ad26.COV2.S vaccination and SARS-CoV-2 variants. The wider study: In the study, Ad26.COV2.S was injected intramuscularly once, or twice 56 days apart.

Only in-frame clones appear in the TCRdb table, and some are missing; sequencing was by immunoSEQ multiplex PCR. The data contain 440,000 or so clones, less than 95% of them seen just once; the ten biggest clones take up around 4.2%. The specimen comprised peripheral blood, sampled in a trial of Ad26.COV2.S vaccine versus placebo. The chain is built from TRBV7-3 and TRBJ2-5, with 8 bases matching TRBD1. This TCR derives from a person aged 18-65 years who received the Ad26.COV2.S COVID-19 vaccine or a placebo. CDR3 coding DNA: TGTGCCAGCAGCTTCGACAGGGGCGGAGAGACCCAGTACTTC. Its protein product is CASSFDRGGETQYF.